This record looks at one T cell receptor beta chain sequence and its context. The antigen is unknown. The data belong to a study of response to subunit inactivated influenza vaccine. TCRdb itself ran the RT-PCR reads through MiXCR, one entry per CDR3 protein. The repertoire includes about 520,000 distinct CDR3 sequences, 7.2% of them detected once, and around 13% sits in the top ten. Germline CDR1 and CDR2: MNHNS and SASEGT. The CDR3 runs to 15 residues. Germline trimming cut 5 bases from V and 4 bases from J; bases unmatched to any gene: 11. Study-wide results and caveats: Only a handful of new T cells, the authors suggested, are recruited with each seasonal influenza vaccination.

The chain couples TRBV6-1 to TRBJ2-7, with 7 bases lining up with TRBD1. The sequencing used PBMCs from blood, collected roughly 24 months after vaccination. This TCR was recovered from a man between 50 and 70 years old who received an inactivated influenza vaccine. CDR3 bases: TGTGCCAGCAGTCCTAAAACAGGGGTTTGGTACGAGCAGTACTTC. As protein: CASSPKTGVWYEQYF.